The 30 T cell receptor beta chains given below trace back to one sample, sequenced in a study of CD8+CD57+ T cells in acquired aplastic anemia. For CDR3 and TCR beta VDJ profiling, genomic DNA was the template used. One entry per CDR3 protein, called by TCRdb with MiXCR from the reads. The sample has roughly 170,000 distinct CDR3 sequences; around 50% are singletons. The authors sequenced patients whose flow cytometry had shown CD8+CD57+ cell expansion. Sequencing used sorted CD4+, CD8+, or CD8+CD57+ T cells (not recorded which) from PBMCs. These receptors all come from a human donor with aplastic anemia.

V usage is TRBV12-3 or TRBV12-4 and J usage is TRBJ2-7; possible D gene TRBD1, 5 bases. V was clipped by 3 bases and J by 2 bases, with 14 bases between them. CDR3 length equals 15 residues. The CDR3 here is CASSFASQGPYEQYF. The CDR3 DNA follows: TGTGCCAGCAGTTTTGCTTCCCAGGGCCCCTACGAGCAGTACTTC.

The chain combines TRBV10-3 with TRBJ2-1, with 12 positions matching TRBD2. The CDR3 length is 14 residues. V shed 2 bases, J shed 16 bases, and the junction held 9 bases outside the gene matches. Germline V lookup: CDR1 ENHRY, CDR2 SYGVKD. DNA for the CDR3: TGTGCCATCAGTGAGGCTAGCGGGGGGGCGGATCGATTCTTC. It codes for CAISEASGGADRFF.

Here the CDR3 DNA reads TGTGCCAGCAGCTTAGTAGCGGCACCCCTCTTCTACGAGCAGTACTTC. It encodes CASSLVAAPLFYEQYF. This chain links TRBV7-9 with TRBJ2-7; D is possibly TRBD2 (6 bases). CDR3 length equals 16 residues. CDR1 and CDR2 (germline): SEHNR, FQNEAQ (reference sequence). With 1 base removed from V and 3 bases from J, the gap between germline ends came to 16 bases.

The V and J genes are TRBV5-5 and TRBJ2-3; the match to TRBD2 covers 10 bases. The CDR3 length is 15 residues. The J segment lost 2 bases and the V segment lost 3 bases, leaving 3 bases of the junction unmatched. Germline V gives CDR1 SGHKS, CDR2 YYEKEE (reference sequence). This CDR3 is CASSYGLAVTDTQYF. For the CDR3, the DNA is TGTGCCAGCAGCTACGGACTAGCGGTCACAGATACGCAGTATTTT.

This clonotype was found a few times. A much larger clone lies one base from this, so it may be a read error. The chain uses TRBV5-1 and TRBJ2-5; the D gene is possibly TRBD2 (5 bases). Germline loops: CDR1 SGHRS, CDR2 YFSETQ. V lost 3 bases, J lost 2 bases, and 14 bases lay in between. There are 15 residues in the CDR3. The CDR3 is CASSSGRLAQETQYF. DNA of the CDR3: TGCGCCAGCAGCTCGGGTCGGCTAGCTCAAGAGACCCAGTACTTC.

Many counts were recorded for this clonotype. V gene TRBV19 combines with J gene TRBJ1-1, with D maybe TRBD1 (5 bases). V gave up 5 bases and J gave up 1 base, with 17 bases separating them. Per the germline V gene, CDR1 is LNHDA and CDR2 is SQIVND (reference sequence). The CDR3 totals 16 residues. The CDR3 protein is CASSGDPGRSNTEAFF. The CDR3, as DNA: TGTGCCAGTAGTGGAGACCCGGGACGGTCGAACACTGAAGCTTTCTTT.

This clonotype was detected a few times. The V gene is TRBV7-2, the J gene TRBJ1-2; no firm D call. V dropped 5 bases and J dropped 4 bases, with 8 bases sitting between them. Germline V gene lookup returns CDR1 SGHTA and CDR2 FQGNSA. This CDR3 is built from 12 residues. CDR3 sequence: CASSPGGYGYTF. DNA of the CDR3: TGTGCCAGCAGCCCAGGTGGCTATGGCTACACCTTC. Supplemented by reference TRBV7-2 and TRBJ1-2, the full variable domain reads GAGVSQSPSNKVTEKGKDVELRCDPISGHTALYWYRQSLGQGLEFLIYFQGNSAPDKSGLPSDRFSAERTGGSVSTLTIQRTQQEDSAVYLCASSPGGYGYTFGSGTRLTVV.

This clonotype was detected ten times or more. The chain has TRBV5-1 and TRBJ1-1; D is perhaps TRBD1 (5 bases). This CDR3 is 13 amino acids long. In germline, CDR1 is SGHRS, CDR2 YFSETQ. V lost 4 bases and J lost 1, with 8 bases in between. This chain's CDR3 is CASSIGQNTEAFF. The CDR3 coding sequence is TGCGCCAGCAGCATTGGACAGAACACTGAAGCTTTCTTT.

The table lists this clonotype with a few counts. The genes are TRBV10-3 and TRBJ2-1; no definite D call. The V end was cut by 7 bases, the J end by 1 base, with 11 bases between. Germline CDR1 is ENHRY and CDR2 is SYGVKD. The CDR3 extends over 14 amino acids. The CDR3: CAIKGQTSYNEQFF. CDR3 in DNA: TGTGCCATCAAAGGTCAGACTTCCTACAATGAGCAGTTCTTC.

This sequence joins TRBV11-1 and TRBJ2-2; a weak D match, TRBD2 (5 bases). The CDR3 totals 17 residues. Trimming took 2 bases from V and 8 from J, leaving 21 bases between them. CDR1 is SGHAT, CDR2 FQDESV, per germline (reference sequence). CDR3 nucleotides: TGTGCCAGCAGCTTATCATCGGGGTTGGGTCGCTCTGGGGAGCTGTTTTTT. It is translated as CASSLSSGLGRSGELFF.

The chain recombines TRBV15 with TRBJ1-2; a possible D gene is TRBD1 (6 bases). The CDR3 is 15 residues long. Trimming pared 3 bases from V and 1 base from J, leaving 12 bases between. Germline assignment: CDR1 LNHNV and CDR2 YYDKDF (reference sequence). CDR3 in DNA: TGTGCCACCAGCAGTCCGGGACACCTTAACTATGGCTACACCTTC. It specifies CATSSPGHLNYGYTF.

This clonotype was seen many times. CDR3 sequence: CSAGGETGELFF. In nucleotides, the CDR3 is TGCAGTGCCGGGGGGGAAACCGGGGAGCTGTTTTTT. The chain has TRBV20-1 and TRBJ2-2; 8 nucleotides agree with TRBD2. This CDR3 contains 12 residues. Germline CDR1 DFQATT, CDR2 SNEGSKA (reference sequence). V was clipped by 6 bases and J by 5 bases; unmatched bases: 2.

The chain links TRBV2 to TRBJ2-3; 7 nucleotides line up with TRBD2. V lost 3 bases, J lost 4 bases, and 7 bases stayed unmatched. CDR3 length: 15 residues. The germline gives CDR1 SNHLY, CDR2 FYNNEI. In nucleotides, the CDR3 is TGTGCCAGCAGTGATGCAGGCGGGAGCGCAGATACGCAGTATTTT. Residues: CASSDAGGSADTQYF.

This clonotype has just a few counts. One junction end disagrees with the germline gene, perhaps due to a read error. The CDR3 sequence is CASKGLETQYF. The CDR3, as DNA: TGCGCTAGCAAAGGGTTGGAGACCCAGTACTTC. The chain uses TRBV10-2 and TRBJ2-5; D call uncertain. Germline V lookup: CDR1 WSHSY, CDR2 SAAADI. The CDR3 totals 11 residues.

The chain has TRBV25-1 and TRBJ1-6, with 7 nucleotides matching TRBD1. CDR3 length: 13 residues. Germline V gene lookup returns CDR1 MGHDK and CDR2 SYGVNS. The J segment lost 9 bases and the V segment lost 6 bases, leaving 5 bases of the junction unmatched. CDR3 coding DNA: TGTGCCAGCAGAGGACAGGTTGGTTCACCCCTCCACTTT. As protein: CASRGQVGSPLHF.

This clonotype has at least ten counts. The rearrangement joins TRBV11-2 to TRBJ2-7; D might be TRBD1 or TRBD2, each matching 7 bases. The CDR3 has 20 amino acids. The V gene's germline CDR1 is SGHAT and CDR2 FQNNGV. V gave up 5 bases and J gave up 2 bases, with 31 bases separating them. CDR3 DNA: TGTGCCAGCAGCGACCGGGACAGCTTCAATGGGGGGGGATATGCCTACGAGCAGTACTTC. As protein: CASSDRDSFNGGGYAYEQYF.

V gene TRBV9 combines with J gene TRBJ1-2; no clear D. Germline lookup yields CDR1 SGDLS and CDR2 YYNGEE. The length of the CDR3 is 14 residues. Trimming stripped 0 bases from V and 4 bases from J, with 10 bases between. This CDR3 is CASSVGGGGYGYTF. The CDR3 nucleotides are TGTGCCAGCAGCGTAGGTGGTGGCGGCTATGGCTACACCTTC.

This rearrangement joins TRBV24-1 to TRBJ1-3; tentatively, D is TRBD1 (5 bases). Per the germline V gene, CDR1 is KGHDR and CDR2 is SFDVKD. CDR3 length equals 16 residues. With 4 bases removed from V and 0 bases from J, the gap between germline ends came to 12 bases. The CDR3 sequence: CATSESGPSSGNTIYF. Here the CDR3 DNA reads TGTGCCACCAGTGAATCGGGGCCGAGCTCTGGAAACACCATATATTTT.

This clonotype has only a few counts. The V call is TRBV19, the J call TRBJ2-7, with 8 bases aligning to TRBD1. After removal of 3 bases from V and 6 bases from J, the junction contained 4 bases not matched to a gene. The length of the CDR3 is 13 residues. Germline V gene data show CDR1 as LNHDA and CDR2 as SQIVND (reference sequence). CDR3 in amino acids: CASSIGQGSEQYF. Written as DNA, the CDR3 is TGTGCCAGTAGTATCGGACAGGGCTCCGAGCAGTACTTC.

This chain joins TRBV29-1 and TRBJ2-7, with TRBD1 matching 12 bases. V shed 0 bases, J shed 6 bases, and the junction held 3 bases outside the gene matches. Germline loops: CDR1 SQVTM, CDR2 ANQGSEA. CDR3 length: 14 residues. The CDR3 spells CSVEEGQGASEQYF. Here the CDR3 DNA reads TGCAGCGTTGAAGAGGGACAGGGGGCGAGCGAGCAGTACTTC.

This chain connects TRBV29-1 to TRBJ2-1; possible D gene TRBD2, 7 bases. The germline CDR1 and CDR2 sequences are SQVTM and ANQGSEA. The CDR3 is made up of 17 amino acids. The germline V and J ends were trimmed by 4 bases and 3 bases, with 22 bases remaining between them. The DNA of the CDR3 is TGCAGCGTTGGAGGCAAAGTGGGGGGGGCGGACTACAATGAGCAGTTCTTC. Encoded protein: CSVGGKVGGADYNEQFF.

This chain links TRBV7-9 with TRBJ2-7; 9 bases map to TRBD1. Germline V gives CDR1 SEHNR, CDR2 FQNEAQ (reference sequence). The V gene end was trimmed by 5 bases and the J gene end by 5 bases; junction bases not matched to a gene: 7. There are 14 residues in the CDR3. Here the CDR3 reads CASSAVGQGNEQYF. CDR3 DNA sequence: TGTGCCAGCAGCGCCGTGGGACAGGGCAACGAGCAGTACTTC. Full variable domain (outside the CDR3, taken from reference TRBV7-9 and TRBJ2-7): DTGVSQNPRHKITKRGQNVTFRCDPISEHNRLYWYRQTLGQGPEFLTYFQNEAQLEKSRLLSDRFSAERPKGSFSTLEIQRTEQGDSAMYLCASSAVGQGNEQYFGPGTRLTVT.

This clonotype was picked up one time. The V gene is TRBV10-3, the J gene TRBJ1-1; D uncertain. This CDR3 is 13 amino acids long. The germline V gene has CDR1 ENHRY and CDR2 SYGVKD. With 3 bases removed from V and 4 bases from J, the gap between germline ends came to 9 bases. The CDR3 sequence is CAISDGEGTEAFF. As DNA, the CDR3 is TGTGCCATCAGTGACGGGGAGGGCACTGAAGCTTTCTTT.

The chain has TRBV10-3 and TRBJ2-7; a possible D gene is TRBD2 (6 bases). Germline V gene sequence: CDR1 ENHRY, CDR2 SYGVKD. The CDR3 has 15 amino acids. Trimming pared 6 bases from V and 2 bases from J, leaving 17 bases between. The CDR3 spells CAISVRAGRPYEQYF. The CDR3, as DNA: TGTGCCATCAGCGTGAGGGCGGGACGGCCCTACGAGCAGTACTTC.

This clonotype has just one count. The CDR3 coding sequence is TGTGCCACCAGTTCACTCGGGGAGCTGTTTTTT. Translating it yields CATSSLGELFF. The genes are TRBV24-1 and TRBJ2-2; D gene unclear. The CDR3 runs 11 residues. V lost 6 bases to trimming and J lost 7 bases, with 5 bases between them. Germline V gene data show CDR1 as KGHDR and CDR2 as SFDVKD.

The sample holds many counts of this clonotype. The chain combines TRBV5-1 with TRBJ2-2; TRBD2 is a possible D gene (5 bases). This CDR3 comprises 12 residues. From germline, CDR1 is SGHRS and CDR2 YFSETQ. The V and J ends lost 2 bases and 7 bases respectively, with 6 bases between them. CDR3 sequence: CASSLGSGELFF. The CDR3 DNA sequence: TGCGCCAGCAGCTTAGGGAGCGGGGAGCTGTTTTTT. Drawing the rest from reference TRBV5-1 and TRBJ2-2, the complete variable domain is KAGVTQTPRYLIKTRGQQVTLSCSPISGHRSVSWYQQTPGQGLQFLFEYFSETQRNKGNFPGRFSGRQFSNSRSEMNVSTLELGDSALYLCASSLGSGELFFGEGSRLTVL.

The chain is built from TRBV7-3 and TRBJ2-2; TRBD1 agrees at 8 bases. The CDR3 covers 14 residues. The V and J ends lost 4 bases and 7 bases, in that order; junction bases with no gene match: 5. Per germline, CDR1 SGHTA and CDR2 FQGTGA. This CDR3 reads CASSYRGYGGELFF. For the CDR3, the DNA is TGTGCCAGCAGCTACAGGGGGTACGGCGGGGAGCTGTTTTTT.

The chain combines TRBV2 with TRBJ1-6; D is unresolved. V lost 5 bases and J lost 10, with 15 bases in between. CDR3 length: 14 residues. Germline V gene data show CDR1 as SNHLY and CDR2 as FYNNEI. The CDR3 here is CASSRRTENSPLHF. The CDR3 nucleotides read TGTGCCAGCAGTAGGAGGACGGAGAACTCACCCCTCCACTTT.

In its sample, this clonotype was seen many times. The chain links TRBV20-1 to TRBJ2-2; 7 bases map to TRBD1. CDR1 and CDR2 from the germline V gene are DFQATT and SNEGSKA (reference sequence). Trimming took 1 base from V and 1 from J; bases not matched to a gene: 9. There are 17 residues in the CDR3. Written as DNA, the CDR3 is TGCAGTGCTAGAGTACCACCGGGACAGCTGAACACCGGGGAGCTGTTTTTT. Translation gives CSARVPPGQLNTGELFF.

This rearrangement joins TRBV19 to TRBJ2-4; 12 nucleotides line up with TRBD2. Germline CDR1 is LNHDA and CDR2 is SQIVND (reference sequence). Trimming cost V 7 bases and J 7 bases; bases outside gene matches: 11. This CDR3 spans 16 amino acids. CDR3 in DNA: TGTGCCAGTAAGATGACTAGCGGGAGAGGAGTGAACATTCAGTACTTC. As protein: CASKMTSGRGVNIQYF.